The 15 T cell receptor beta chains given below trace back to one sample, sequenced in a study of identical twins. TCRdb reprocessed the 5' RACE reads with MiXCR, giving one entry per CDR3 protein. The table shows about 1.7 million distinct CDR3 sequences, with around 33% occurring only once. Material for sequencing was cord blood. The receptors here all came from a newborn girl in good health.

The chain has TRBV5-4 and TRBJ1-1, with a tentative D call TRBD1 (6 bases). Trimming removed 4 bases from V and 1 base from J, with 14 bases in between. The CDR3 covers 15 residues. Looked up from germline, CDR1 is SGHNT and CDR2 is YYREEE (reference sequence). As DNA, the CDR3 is TGTGCCAGCAGCGCCGGGACACTGGAGAACACTGAAGCTTTCTTT. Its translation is CASSAGTLENTEAFF. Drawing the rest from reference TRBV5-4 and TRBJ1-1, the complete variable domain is ETGVTQSPTHLIKTRGQQVTLRCSSQSGHNTVSWYQQALGQGPQFIFQYYREEENGRGNFPPRFSGLQFPNYSSELNVNALELDDSALYLCASSAGTLENTEAFFGQGTRLTVV.

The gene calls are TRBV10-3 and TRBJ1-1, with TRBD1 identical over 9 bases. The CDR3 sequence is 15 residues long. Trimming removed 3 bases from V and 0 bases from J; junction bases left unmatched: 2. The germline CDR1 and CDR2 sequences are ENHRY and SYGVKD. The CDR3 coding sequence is TGTGCCATCAGTGAACAGGGGGCGGTGAACACTGAAGCTTTCTTT. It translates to CAISEQGAVNTEAFF.

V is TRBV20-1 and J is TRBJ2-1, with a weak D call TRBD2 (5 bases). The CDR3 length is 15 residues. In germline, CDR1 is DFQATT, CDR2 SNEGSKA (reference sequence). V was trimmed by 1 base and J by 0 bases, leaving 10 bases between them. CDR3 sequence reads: CSARARVVSYNEQFF. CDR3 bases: TGCAGTGCTAGAGCGAGGGTAGTCTCCTACAATGAGCAGTTCTTC.

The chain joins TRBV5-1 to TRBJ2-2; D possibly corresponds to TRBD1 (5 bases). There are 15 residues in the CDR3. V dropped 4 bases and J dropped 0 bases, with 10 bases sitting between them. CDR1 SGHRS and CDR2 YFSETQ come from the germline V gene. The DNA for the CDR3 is TGCGCCAGCAGCAAGGGGCTCGCGAACACCGGGGAGCTGTTTTTT. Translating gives CASSKGLANTGELFF.

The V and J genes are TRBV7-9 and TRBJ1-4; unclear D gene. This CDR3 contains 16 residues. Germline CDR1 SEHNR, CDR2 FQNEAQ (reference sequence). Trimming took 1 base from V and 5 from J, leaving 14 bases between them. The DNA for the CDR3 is TGTGCCAGCAGCTTAGGGGCGGGCAGCCGCAATGAAAAACTGTTTTTT. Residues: CASSLGAGSRNEKLFF.

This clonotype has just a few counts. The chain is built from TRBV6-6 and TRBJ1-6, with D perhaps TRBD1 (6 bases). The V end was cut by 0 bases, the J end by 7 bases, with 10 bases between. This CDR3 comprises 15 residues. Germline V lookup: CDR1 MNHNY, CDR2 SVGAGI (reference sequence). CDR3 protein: CASSYSDRTNSPLHF. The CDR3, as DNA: TGTGCCAGCAGTTACTCGGACAGAACAAATTCACCCCTCCACTTT.

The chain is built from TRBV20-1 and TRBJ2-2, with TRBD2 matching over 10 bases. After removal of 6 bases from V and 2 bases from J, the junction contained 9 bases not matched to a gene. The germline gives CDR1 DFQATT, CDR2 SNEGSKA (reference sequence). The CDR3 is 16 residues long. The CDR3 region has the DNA TGCAGTGCCCCGCTTCTAGCGGGGGCTAACACCGGGGAGCTGTTTTTT. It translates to CSAPLLAGANTGELFF.

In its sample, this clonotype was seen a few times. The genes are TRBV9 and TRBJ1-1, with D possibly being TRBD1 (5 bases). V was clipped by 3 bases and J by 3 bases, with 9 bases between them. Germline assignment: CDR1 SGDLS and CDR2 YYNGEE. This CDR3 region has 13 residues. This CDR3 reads CASSAGTYTEAFF. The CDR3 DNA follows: TGTGCCAGCAGCGCGGGGACTTACACTGAAGCTTTCTTT.

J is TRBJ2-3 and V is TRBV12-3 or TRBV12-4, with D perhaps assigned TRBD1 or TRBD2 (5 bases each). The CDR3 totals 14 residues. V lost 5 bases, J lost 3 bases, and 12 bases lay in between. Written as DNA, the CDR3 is TGTGCCAGCAGTAGAGAGTGGGGGACAGATACGCAGTATTTT. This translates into CASSREWGTDTQYF.

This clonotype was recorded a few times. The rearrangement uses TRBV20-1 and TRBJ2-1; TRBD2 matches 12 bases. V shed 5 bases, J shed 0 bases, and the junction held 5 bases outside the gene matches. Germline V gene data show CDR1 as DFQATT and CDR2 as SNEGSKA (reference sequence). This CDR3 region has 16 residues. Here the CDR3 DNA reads TGCAGTGCTCGGACTAGCGGGGACCTCTCCTACAATGAGCAGTTCTTC. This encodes CSARTSGDLSYNEQFF.

CDR3 sequence (DNA): TGTGCCAGCAGCTTAGCGTGGACTAGCGACAATGAGCAGTTCTTC. Translated: CASSLAWTSDNEQFF. The rearrangement joins TRBV7-9 to TRBJ2-1; the match to TRBD2 covers 9 bases. Germline loops: CDR1 SEHNR, CDR2 FQNEAQ (reference sequence). After removal of 0 bases from V and 5 bases from J, the junction contained 2 bases not matched to a gene. This CDR3 region has 15 residues.

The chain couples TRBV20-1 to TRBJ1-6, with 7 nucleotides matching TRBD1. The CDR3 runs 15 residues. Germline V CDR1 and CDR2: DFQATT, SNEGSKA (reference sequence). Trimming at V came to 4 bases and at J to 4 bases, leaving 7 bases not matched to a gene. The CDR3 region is CSATRDSLYNSPLHF. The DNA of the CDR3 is TGCAGTGCTACCAGGGACAGTCTTTATAATTCACCCCTCCACTTT.

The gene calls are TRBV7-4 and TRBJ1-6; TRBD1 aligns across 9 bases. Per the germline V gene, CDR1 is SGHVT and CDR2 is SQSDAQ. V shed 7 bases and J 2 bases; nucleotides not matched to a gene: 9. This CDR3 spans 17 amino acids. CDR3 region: CASNKPGTGTYNSPLHF. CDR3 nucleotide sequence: TGTGCCAGCAACAAACCCGGGACAGGGACCTATAATTCACCCCTCCACTTT.

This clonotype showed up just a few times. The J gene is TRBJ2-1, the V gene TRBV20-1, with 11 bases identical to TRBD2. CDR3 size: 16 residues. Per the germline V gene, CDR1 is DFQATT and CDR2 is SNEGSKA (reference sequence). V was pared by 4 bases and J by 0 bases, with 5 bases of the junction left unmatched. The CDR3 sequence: CSAILAGGSSYNEQFF. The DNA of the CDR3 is TGCAGTGCTATCCTAGCGGGGGGCAGCTCCTACAATGAGCAGTTCTTC.

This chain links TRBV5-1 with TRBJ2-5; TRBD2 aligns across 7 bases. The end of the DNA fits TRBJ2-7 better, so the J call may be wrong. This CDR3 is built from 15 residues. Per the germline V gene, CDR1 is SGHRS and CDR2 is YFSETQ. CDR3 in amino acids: CASSRLASGYYEQYF. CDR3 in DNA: TGCGCCAGCAGCCGACTAGCATCTGGGTACTACGAGCAGTACTTC.